This T cell receptor (beta chain) was documented in a study of cytomegalovirus exposure and HLA in healthy donors. Trimming cost V 3 bases and J 2 bases, with 10 bases left between them. The CDR3 runs to 15 residues. The germline V gene encodes CDR1 SEHNR and CDR2 FQNEAQ (reference sequence). Use of 60 Vbeta and 13 Jbeta primers characterized the PCR. This table comes from immunoSEQ multiplex PCR, and its TCRdb copy is limited to in-frame clones, with some not included. The sample has over 85,000 clones; approximately 78% are singletons. In regard to this clone: Its antigen is not known.

Study findings and constraints: The productive fraction for most TCR beta V segments was about 87% or about 30% in an earlier analysis.

The V and J genes are TRBV7-9 and TRBJ2-2, with D possibly TRBD1 on 6 matching bases. The specimen sequenced was PBMCs. This sequence was found in a woman under 40 in good health and CMV-seronegative. DNA for the CDR3: TGTGCCAGCAGCTTGGCACAGGGAAACACCGGGGAGCTGTTTTTT. This sequence encodes CASSLAQGNTGELFF.